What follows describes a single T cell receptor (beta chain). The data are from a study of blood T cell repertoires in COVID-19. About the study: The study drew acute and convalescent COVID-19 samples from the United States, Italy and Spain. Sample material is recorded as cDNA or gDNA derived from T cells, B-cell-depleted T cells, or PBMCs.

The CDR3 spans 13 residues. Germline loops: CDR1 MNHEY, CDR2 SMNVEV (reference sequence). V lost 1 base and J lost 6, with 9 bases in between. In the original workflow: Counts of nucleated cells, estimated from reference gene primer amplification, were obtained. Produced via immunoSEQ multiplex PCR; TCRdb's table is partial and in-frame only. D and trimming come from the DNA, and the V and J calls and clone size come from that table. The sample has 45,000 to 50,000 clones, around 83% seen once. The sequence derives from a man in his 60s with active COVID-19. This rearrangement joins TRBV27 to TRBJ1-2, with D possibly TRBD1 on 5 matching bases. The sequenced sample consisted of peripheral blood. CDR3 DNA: TGTGCCAGCAGTTTATTGGGGGGGGATGGCTACACCTTC. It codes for CASSLLGGDGYTF.